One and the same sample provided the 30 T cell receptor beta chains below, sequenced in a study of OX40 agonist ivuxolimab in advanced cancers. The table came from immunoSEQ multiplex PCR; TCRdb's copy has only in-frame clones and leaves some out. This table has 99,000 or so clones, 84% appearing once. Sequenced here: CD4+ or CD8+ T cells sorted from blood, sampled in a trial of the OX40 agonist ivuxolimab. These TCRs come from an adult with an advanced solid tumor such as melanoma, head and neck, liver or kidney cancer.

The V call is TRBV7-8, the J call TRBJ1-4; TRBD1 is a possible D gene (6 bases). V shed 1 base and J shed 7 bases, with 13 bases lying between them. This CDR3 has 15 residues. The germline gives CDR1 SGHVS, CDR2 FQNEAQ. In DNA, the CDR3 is TGTGCCAGCAGCTTAGTTGGGGGGGCTGGTGAAAAACTGTTTTTT. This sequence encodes CASSLVGGAGEKLFF.

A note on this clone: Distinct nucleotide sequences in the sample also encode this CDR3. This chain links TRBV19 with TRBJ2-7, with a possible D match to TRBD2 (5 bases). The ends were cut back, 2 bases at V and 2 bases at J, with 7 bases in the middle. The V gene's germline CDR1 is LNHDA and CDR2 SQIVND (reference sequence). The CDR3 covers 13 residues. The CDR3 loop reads CASSIRGTYEQYF. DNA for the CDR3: TGTGCCAGTAGTATAAGAGGGACCTACGAGCAGTACTTC.

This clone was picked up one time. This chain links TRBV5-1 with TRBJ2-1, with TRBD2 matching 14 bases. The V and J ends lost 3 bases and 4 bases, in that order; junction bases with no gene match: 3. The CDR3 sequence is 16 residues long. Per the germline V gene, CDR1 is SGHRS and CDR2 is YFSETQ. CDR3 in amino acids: CASSSGLAGAYNEQFF. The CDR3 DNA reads TGCGCCAGCAGCTCGGGACTAGCGGGAGCGTACAATGAGCAGTTCTTC.

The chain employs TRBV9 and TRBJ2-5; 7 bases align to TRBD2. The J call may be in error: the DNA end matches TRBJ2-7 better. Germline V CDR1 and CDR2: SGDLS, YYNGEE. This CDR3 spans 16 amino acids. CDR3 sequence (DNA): TGTGCCAGCAGCTCCCCGCGGGGGTCTCTTTTGGACGAGCAGTACTTC. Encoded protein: CASSSPRGSLLDEQYF.

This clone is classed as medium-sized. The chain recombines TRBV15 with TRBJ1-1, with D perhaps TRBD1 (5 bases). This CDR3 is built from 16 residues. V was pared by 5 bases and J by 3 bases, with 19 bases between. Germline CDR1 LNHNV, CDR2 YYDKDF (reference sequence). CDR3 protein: CATSGEPGTYDTEAFF. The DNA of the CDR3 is TGTGCCACCAGCGGGGAACCCGGGACCTATGACACTGAAGCTTTCTTT.

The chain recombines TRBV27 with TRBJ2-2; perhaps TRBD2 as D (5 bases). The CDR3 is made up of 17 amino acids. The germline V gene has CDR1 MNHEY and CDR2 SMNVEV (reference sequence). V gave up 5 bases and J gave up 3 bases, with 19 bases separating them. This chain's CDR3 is CASSPPRLSAYTGELFF. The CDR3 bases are TGTGCCAGCAGTCCCCCCCGACTATCCGCTTACACCGGGGAGCTGTTTTTT.

In DNA, the CDR3 is TGTGCCATATCACAGGGGGGAGATACGCAGTATTTT. This gives the protein CAISQGGDTQYF. The chain employs TRBV10-3 and TRBJ2-3; TRBD1 matches 8 bases. From germline, CDR1 is ENHRY and CDR2 SYGVKD. J lost 5 bases, V lost 9 bases, and 4 bases had no gene match. CDR3 size: 12 residues.

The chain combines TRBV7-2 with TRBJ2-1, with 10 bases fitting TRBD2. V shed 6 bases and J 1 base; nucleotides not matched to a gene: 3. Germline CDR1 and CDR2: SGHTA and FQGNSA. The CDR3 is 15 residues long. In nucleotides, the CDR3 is TGTGCCAGCAGTCGGACTAGCGGATCCTACAATGAGCAGTTCTTC. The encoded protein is CASSRTSGSYNEQFF.

The DNA of the CDR3 is TGTGCCAGCAGTGGGGACGGATCCTACGAGCAGTACTTC. Protein product: CASSGDGSYEQYF. The chain couples TRBV25-1 to TRBJ2-7; possibly TRBD1 or TRBD2 for D (5 bases each). Deletions cut 4 bases from V and 1 base from J, with 8 bases between. Germline V gene lookup returns CDR1 MGHDK and CDR2 SYGVNS. This CDR3 spans 13 amino acids.

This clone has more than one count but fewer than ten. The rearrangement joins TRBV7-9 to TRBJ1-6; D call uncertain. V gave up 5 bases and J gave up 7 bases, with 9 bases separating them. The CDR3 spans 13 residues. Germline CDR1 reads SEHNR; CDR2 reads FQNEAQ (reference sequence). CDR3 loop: CASSADGNSPLHF. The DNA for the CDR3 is TGTGCCAGCAGCGCGGACGGGAATTCACCCCTCCACTTT.

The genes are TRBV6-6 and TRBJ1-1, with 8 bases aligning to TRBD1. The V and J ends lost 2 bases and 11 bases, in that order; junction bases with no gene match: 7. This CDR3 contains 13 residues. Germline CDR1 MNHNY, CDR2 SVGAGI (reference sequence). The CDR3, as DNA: TGTGCCAGCAGTTACGCAGGGGGCGAAGGGGCTTTCTTT. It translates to CASSYAGGEGAFF.

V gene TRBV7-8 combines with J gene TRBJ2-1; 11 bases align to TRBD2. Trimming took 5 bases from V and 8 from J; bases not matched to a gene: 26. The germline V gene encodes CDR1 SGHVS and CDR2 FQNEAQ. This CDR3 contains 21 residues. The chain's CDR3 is CASSRGGTATFLAGGPDEQFF. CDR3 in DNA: TGTGCCAGCAGCCGTGGCGGGACAGCCACCTTCCTAGCGGGAGGTCCGGATGAGCAGTTCTTC.

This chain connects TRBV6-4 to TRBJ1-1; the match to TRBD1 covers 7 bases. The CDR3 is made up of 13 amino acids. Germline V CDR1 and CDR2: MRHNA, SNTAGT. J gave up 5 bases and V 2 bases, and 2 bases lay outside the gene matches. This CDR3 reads CASSDGTATEAFF. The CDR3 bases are TGTGCCAGCAGTGACGGGACAGCTACTGAAGCTTTCTTT.

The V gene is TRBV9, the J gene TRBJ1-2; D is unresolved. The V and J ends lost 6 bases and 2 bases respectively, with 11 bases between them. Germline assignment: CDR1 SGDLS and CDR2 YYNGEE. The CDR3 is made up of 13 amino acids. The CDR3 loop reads CASKPDGNYGYTF. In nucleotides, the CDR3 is TGTGCCAGCAAGCCCGACGGGAACTATGGCTACACCTTC.

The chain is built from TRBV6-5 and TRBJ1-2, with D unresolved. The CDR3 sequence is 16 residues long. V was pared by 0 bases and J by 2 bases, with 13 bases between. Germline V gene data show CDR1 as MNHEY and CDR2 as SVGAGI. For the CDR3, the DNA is TGTGCCAGCAGTTACTCGATGTCCGGGCCGAACTATGGCTACACCTTC. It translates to CASSYSMSGPNYGYTF.

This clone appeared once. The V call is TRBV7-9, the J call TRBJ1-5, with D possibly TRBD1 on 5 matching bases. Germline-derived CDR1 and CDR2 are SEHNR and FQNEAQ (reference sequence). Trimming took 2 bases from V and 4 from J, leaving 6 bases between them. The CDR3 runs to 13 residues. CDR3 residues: CASSLSGNQPQHF. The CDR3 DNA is TGTGCCAGCAGCTTATCAGGGAATCAGCCCCAGCATTTT.

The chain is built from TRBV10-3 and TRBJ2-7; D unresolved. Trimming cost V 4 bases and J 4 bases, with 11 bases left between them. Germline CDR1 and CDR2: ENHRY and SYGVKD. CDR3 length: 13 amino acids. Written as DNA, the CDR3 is TGTGCCATCAGTGCCTACCTCAATTACGAGCAGTACTTC. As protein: CAISAYLNYEQYF.

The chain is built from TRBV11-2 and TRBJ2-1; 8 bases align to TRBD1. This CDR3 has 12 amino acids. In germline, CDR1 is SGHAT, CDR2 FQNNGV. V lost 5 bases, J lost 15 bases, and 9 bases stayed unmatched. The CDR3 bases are TGTGCCAGCAGCCCGGACAGGGCGGTAAGGTTCTTC. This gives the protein CASSPDRAVRFF.

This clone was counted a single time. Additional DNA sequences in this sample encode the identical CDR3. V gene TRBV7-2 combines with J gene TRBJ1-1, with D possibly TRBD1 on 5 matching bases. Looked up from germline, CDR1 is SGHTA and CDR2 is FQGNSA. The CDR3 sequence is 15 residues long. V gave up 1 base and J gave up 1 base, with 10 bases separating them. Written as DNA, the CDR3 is TGTGCCAGCAGCTTAGACGGCCAGGGGAACACTGAAGCTTTCTTT. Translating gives CASSLDGQGNTEAFF.

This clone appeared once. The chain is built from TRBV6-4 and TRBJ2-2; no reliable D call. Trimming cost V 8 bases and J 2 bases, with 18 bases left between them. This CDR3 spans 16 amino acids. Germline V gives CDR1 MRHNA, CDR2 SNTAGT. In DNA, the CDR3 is TGTGCCAGCCAAAAGTTCGTGAGCACAAACACCGGGGAGCTGTTTTTT. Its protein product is CASQKFVSTNTGELFF.

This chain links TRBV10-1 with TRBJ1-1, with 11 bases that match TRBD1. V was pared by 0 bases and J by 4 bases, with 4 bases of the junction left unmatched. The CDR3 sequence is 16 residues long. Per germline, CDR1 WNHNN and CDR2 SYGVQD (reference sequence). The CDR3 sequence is CASSESWTGGPTEAFF. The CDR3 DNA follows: TGCGCCAGCAGTGAGTCGTGGACAGGGGGCCCCACTGAAGCTTTCTTT.

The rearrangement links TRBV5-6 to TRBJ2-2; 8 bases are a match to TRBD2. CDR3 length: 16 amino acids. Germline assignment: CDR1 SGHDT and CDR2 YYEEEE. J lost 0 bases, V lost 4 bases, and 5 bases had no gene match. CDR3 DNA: TGTGCCAGCAGCCGGGGGGGCAGGACGAACACCGGGGAGCTGTTTTTT. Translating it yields CASSRGGRTNTGELFF.

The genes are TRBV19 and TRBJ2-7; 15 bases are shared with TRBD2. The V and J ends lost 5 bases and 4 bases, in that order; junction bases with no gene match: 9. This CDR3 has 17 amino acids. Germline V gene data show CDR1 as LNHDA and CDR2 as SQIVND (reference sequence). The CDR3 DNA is TGTGCCAGTAGTCCATCGGGACTAGCGGGAGGCCTGTACGAGCAGTACTTC. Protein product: CASSPSGLAGGLYEQYF.

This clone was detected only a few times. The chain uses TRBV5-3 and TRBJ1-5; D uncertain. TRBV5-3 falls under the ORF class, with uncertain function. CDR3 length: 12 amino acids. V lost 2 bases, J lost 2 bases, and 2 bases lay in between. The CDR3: CARSFGNQPQHF. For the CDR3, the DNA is TGTGCCAGAAGCTTTGGCAATCAGCCCCAGCATTTT.

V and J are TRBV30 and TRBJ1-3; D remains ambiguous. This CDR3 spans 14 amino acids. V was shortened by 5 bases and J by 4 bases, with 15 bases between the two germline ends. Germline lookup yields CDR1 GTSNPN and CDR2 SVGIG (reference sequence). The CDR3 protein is CAWSGGGVGNTIYF. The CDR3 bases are TGTGCCTGGTCAGGTGGCGGGGTGGGAAACACCATATATTTT.

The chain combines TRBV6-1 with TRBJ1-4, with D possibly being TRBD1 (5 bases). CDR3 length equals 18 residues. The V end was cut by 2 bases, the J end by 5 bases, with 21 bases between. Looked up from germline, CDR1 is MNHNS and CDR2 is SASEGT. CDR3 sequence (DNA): TGTGCCAGCAGTGAATTTCGTTTATTGGGGGTCTCCAATGAAAAACTGTTTTTT. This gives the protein CASSEFRLLGVSNEKLFF.

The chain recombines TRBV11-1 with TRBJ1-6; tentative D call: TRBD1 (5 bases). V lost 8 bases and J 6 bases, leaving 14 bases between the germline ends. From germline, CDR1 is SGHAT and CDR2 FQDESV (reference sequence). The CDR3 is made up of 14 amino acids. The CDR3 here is CASRDLGTNSPLHF. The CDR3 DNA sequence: TGTGCCAGCCGGGACCTAGGGACTAATTCACCCCTCCACTTT.

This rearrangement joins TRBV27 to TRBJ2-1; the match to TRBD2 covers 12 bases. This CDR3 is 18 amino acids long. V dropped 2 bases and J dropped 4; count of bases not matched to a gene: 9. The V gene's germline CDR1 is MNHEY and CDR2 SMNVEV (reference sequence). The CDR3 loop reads CASSLRLAGGPEYNEQFF. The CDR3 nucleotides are TGTGCCAGCAGTTTACGGCTAGCGGGAGGGCCGGAGTACAATGAGCAGTTCTTC.

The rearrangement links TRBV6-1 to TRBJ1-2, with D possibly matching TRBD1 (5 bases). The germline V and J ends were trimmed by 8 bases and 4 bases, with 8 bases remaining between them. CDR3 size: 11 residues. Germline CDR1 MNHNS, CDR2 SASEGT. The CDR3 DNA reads TGTGCCAGCTCAGACAGCTATGGCTACACCTTC. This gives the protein CASSDSYGYTF.

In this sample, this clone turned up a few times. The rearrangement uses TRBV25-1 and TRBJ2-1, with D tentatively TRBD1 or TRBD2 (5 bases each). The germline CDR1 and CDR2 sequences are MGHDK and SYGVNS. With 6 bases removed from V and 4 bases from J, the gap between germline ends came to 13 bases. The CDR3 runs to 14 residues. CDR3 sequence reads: CASSGPEGYNEQFF. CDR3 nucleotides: TGTGCCAGCAGCGGCCCCGAGGGGTACAATGAGCAGTTCTTC.